The source of this T cell receptor (beta chain) is a study of shared clonotypes between healthy human individuals. Study-wide results and caveats: In general, naive subsets displayed greater estimated richness than memory subsets did.

Combination of CD45RO+ cells with CCR7-negative CD45RA+ TemRA cells was used for CD8 memory. This table comes from immunoSEQ multiplex PCR, and its TCRdb copy is limited to in-frame clones, with some not included. Of under 350,000 clones in the sample, about nine tenths were seen once. A remark on this clone: The antigen is undetermined.

Per the germline V gene, CDR1 is MNHEY and CDR2 is SMNVEV (reference sequence). V was clipped by 4 bases and J by 9 bases, with 16 bases between them. The CDR3 loop spans 13 amino acids. The receptor's source is a man between 18 and 35 years old in good health. The genes are TRBV27 and TRBJ2-7, with a tentative D call TRBD2 (5 bases). Source material: memory CD8+ T cells sorted from blood. Subset indicated: CD45RO+ cells pooled with CCR7-negative TemRA cells. The CDR3 DNA reads as TGTGCCAGCAGTTCGGGGTTTATTTTGATGCAGTACTTC. Protein product: CASSSGFILMQYF.